This T cell receptor beta chain was retrieved from a study of radiotherapy plus CTLA-4 blockade in lung cancer. Study details: Objective responses occurred in 18% of patients; approximately 33% had disease control.

The CDR3 runs 14 residues. The junction had 9 bases not matched to a gene; V was cut back by 6 bases and J by 4 bases. CDR1 is SGHRS and CDR2 is YFSETQ in the germline V gene. Data came from immunoSEQ multiplex PCR; TCRdb stores just in-frame clones and leaves some out. The sample has 95,000 to 150,000 clones, more than 80% seen once; the top ten hold more than 6.5%. General study results and limits: Researchers report tumor-derived TCR clones expanding in blood after radiotherapy plus ipilimumab.

Patients had chemo-refractory metastatic non-small-cell lung cancer and received focal radiation plus CTLA-4 blockade that used ipilimumab. With regard to this clone: What it recognizes is unknown.

This receptor was obtained from a human donor with non-small cell lung cancer that progressed on radiotherapy plus ipilimumab. The chain combines TRBV5-1 with TRBJ2-5, with 7 bases matching TRBD2. Sample: peripheral blood, taken from a patient treated with radiotherapy plus ipilimumab. The CDR3 sequence is CASTPRASGETQYF. In DNA form, the CDR3 reads TGCGCCAGCACCCCGAGGGCTAGCGGAGAGACCCAGTACTTC.